The clone carrying this T cell receptor beta chain was seen a few times. CDR1 is GTSNPN, CDR2 SVGIG, per germline (reference sequence). This CDR3 region has 16 residues. The V end lost 0 bases, the J end lost 4 bases, and 18 bases lay between the germline ends. This specimen comes from a study of blood T cell repertoires in COVID-19. The overall study: Nucleic acid was either cDNA or gDNA, and it came from T cells, B-cell-depleted T cells, or PBMCs.

Participants came from some 23 US areas, aged roughly 18 to 89 years. Clinical histories supplied by participants themselves formed the basis of cohort assignment. Under the authors' procedure: By means of reference gene primer amplification, nucleated cell counts were estimated. The assay was immunoSEQ multiplex PCR, and TCRdb's table has in-frame clones only and misses some. The DNA was the basis for D and trimming; V, J and clone size are from that table. This table has a few hundred thousand clones, 80% to 85% appearing once. The specimen was PBMCs or T cells enriched from blood (not recorded which). This chain connects TRBV30 to TRBJ1-2; D is perhaps TRBD1 (5 bases). This clonotype was obtained from a man aged 45-60 years who had recovered from COVID-19. The DNA for the CDR3 is TGTGCCTGGAGTGTCCCCGGGACTGATGAATTCTATGGCTACACCTTC. It is translated as CAWSVPGTDEFYGYTF. Full variable domain (outside the CDR3, taken from reference TRBV30 and TRBJ1-2): SQTIHQWPATLVQPVGSPLSLECTVEGTSNPNLYWYRQAAGRGLQLLFYSVGIGQISSEVPQNLSASRPQDRQFILSSKKLLLSDSGFYLCAWSVPGTDEFYGYTFGSGTRLTVV.